Presented here are 3 T cell receptor beta chains from one specimen sequenced in a study of EBV T-cell therapy then PD-1 blockade in nasopharyngeal carcinoma. The time point here: 266 days after commencement of treatment, after nivolumab therapy. Treatment: AdE1-LMPpoly-expanded autologous EBV-specific T-cell therapy followed by anti-PD-1 nivolumab. Their cognate antigens are unknown. Sequencing used immunoSEQ multiplex PCR; TCRdb keeps in-frame clones, though not all of them. The profile shows around 20,000 clones, about 86% of them singletons. Sequencing was performed on CD8+ T cells from blood, taken at roughly day 250 from a patient whose treatment included autologous EBV-specific T cells and nivolumab. The receptor source for this set is a man aged 35 to 55 with nasopharyngeal carcinoma.

V is TRBV4-3 and J is TRBJ1-6; D not resolved. The CDR3 consists of 13 residues. V was cut by 3 bases and J by 10 bases, with 10 bases left in between. Germline-derived CDR1 and CDR2 are LGHNA and YSLEER. CDR3 nucleotides: TGCGCCAGCAGCCATCTGGGGAACTCACCCCTCCACTTT. It translates to CASSHLGNSPLHF.

The chain is built from TRBV9 and TRBJ1-2, with TRBD1 matching 7 bases. J gave up 4 bases and V 0 bases, and 0 bases lay outside the gene matches. The CDR3 is made up of 13 amino acids. The germline CDR1 and CDR2 sequences are SGDLS and YYNGEE. The chain's CDR3 is CASSVGDSYGYTF. The CDR3 coding sequence is TGTGCCAGCAGCGTAGGGGACAGCTATGGCTACACCTTC.

The chain uses TRBV11-2 and TRBJ2-7; D call uncertain. V shed 5 bases and J shed 2 bases, with 10 bases lying between them. CDR1 and CDR2 (germline): SGHAT, FQNNGV. This CDR3 has 13 residues. The CDR3 is CASSPLGPYEQYF. In DNA, the CDR3 is TGTGCCAGCAGCCCTTTAGGCCCCTACGAGCAGTACTTC.